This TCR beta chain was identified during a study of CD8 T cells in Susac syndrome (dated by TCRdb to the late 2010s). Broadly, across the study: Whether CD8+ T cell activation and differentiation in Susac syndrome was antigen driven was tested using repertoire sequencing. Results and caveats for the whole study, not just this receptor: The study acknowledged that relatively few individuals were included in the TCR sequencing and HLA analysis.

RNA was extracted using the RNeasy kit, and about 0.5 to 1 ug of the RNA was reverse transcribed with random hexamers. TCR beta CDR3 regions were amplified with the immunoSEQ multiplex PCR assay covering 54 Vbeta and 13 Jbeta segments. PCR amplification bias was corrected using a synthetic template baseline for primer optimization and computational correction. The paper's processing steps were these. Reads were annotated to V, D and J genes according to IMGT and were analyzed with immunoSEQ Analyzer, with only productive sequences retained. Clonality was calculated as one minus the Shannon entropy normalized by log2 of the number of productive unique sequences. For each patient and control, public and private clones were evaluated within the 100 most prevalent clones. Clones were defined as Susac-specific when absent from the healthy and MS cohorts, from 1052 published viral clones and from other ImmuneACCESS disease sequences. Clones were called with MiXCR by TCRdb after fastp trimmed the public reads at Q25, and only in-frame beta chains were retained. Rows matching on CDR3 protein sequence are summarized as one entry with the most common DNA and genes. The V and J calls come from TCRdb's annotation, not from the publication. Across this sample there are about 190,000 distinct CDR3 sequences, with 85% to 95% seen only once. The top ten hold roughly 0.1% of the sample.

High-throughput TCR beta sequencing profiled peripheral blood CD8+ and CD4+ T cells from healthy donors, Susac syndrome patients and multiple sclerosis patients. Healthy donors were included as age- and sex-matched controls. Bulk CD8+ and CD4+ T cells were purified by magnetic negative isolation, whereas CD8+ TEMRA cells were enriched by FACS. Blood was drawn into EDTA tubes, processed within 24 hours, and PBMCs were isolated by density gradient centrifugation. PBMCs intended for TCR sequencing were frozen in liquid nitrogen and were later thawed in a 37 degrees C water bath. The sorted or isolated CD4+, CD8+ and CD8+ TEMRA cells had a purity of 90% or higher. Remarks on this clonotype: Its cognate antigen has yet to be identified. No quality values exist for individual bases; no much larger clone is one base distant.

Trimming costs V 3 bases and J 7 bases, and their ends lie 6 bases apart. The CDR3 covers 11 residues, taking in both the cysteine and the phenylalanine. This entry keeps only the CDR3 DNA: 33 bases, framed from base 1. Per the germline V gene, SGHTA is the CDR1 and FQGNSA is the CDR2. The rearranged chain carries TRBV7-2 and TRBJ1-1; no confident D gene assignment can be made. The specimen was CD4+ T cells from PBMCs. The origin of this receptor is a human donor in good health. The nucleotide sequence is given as TGTGCCAGCAGCTTGAATGATGAAGCTTTCTTT. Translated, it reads CASSLNDEAFF.